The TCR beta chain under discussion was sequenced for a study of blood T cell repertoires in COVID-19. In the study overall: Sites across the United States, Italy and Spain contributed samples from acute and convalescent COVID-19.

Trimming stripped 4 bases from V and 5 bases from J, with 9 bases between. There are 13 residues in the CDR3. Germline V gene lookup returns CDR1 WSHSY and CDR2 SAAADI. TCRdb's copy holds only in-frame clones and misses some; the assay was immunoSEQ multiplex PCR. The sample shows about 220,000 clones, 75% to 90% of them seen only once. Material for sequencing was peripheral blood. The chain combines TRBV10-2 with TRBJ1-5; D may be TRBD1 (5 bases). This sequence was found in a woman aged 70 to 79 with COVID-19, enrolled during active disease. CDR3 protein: CASSVAGYQPQHF. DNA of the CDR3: TGCGCCAGCAGTGTGGCAGGGTATCAGCCCCAGCATTTT.